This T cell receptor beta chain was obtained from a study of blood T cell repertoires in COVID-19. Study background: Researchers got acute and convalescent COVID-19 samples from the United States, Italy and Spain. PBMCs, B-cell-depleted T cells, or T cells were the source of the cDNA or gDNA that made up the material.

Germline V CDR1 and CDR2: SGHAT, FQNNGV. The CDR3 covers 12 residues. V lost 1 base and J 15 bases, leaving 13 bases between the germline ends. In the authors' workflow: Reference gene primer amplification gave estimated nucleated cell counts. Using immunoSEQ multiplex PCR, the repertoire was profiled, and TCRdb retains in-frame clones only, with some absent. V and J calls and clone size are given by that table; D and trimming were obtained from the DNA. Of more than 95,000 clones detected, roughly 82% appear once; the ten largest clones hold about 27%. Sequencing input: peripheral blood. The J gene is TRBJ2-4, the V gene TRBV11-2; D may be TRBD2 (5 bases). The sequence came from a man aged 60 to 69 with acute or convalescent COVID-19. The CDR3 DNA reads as TGTGCCAGCAGCTTAGGGCCGGGGTTCGCGTACTTC. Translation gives CASSLGPGFAYF. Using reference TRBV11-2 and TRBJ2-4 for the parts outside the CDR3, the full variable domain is EAGVAQSPRYKIIEKRQSVAFWCNPISGHATLYWYQQILGQGPKLLIQFQNNGVVDDSQLPKDRFSAERLKGVDSTLKIQPAKLEDSAVYLCASSLGPGFAYFGAGTRLSVL.